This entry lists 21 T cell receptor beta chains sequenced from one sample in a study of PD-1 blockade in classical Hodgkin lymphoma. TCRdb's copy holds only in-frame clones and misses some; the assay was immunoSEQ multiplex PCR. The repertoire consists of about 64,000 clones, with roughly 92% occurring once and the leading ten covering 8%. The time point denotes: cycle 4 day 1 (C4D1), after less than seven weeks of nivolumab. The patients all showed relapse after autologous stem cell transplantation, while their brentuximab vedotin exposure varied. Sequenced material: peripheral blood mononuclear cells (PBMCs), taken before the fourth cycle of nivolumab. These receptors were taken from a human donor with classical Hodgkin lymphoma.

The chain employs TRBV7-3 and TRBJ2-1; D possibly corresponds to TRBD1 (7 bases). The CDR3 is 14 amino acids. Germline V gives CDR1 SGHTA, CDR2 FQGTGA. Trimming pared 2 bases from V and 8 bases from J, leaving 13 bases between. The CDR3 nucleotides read TGTGCCAGCAGCTTACAGGGGGGTCTGGATGAGCAGTTCTTC. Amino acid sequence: CASSLQGGLDEQFF.

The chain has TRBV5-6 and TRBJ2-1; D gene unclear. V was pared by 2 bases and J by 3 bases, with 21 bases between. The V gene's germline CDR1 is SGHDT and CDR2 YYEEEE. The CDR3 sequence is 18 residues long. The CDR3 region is CASSLSGYWAPDYNEQFF. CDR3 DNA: TGTGCCAGCAGCTTATCTGGGTATTGGGCCCCGGACTACAATGAGCAGTTCTTC.

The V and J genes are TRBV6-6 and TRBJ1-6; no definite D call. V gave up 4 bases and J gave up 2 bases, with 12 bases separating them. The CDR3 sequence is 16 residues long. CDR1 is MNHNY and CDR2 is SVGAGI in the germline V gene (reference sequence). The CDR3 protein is CASSFLGAAYNSPLHF. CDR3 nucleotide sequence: TGTGCCAGCAGTTTCCTCGGCGCTGCCTATAATTCACCCCTCCACTTT.

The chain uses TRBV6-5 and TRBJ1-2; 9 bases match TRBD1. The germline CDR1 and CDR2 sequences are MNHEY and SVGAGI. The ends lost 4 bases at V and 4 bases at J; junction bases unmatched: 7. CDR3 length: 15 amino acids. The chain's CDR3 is CASSLSGTGSYGYTF. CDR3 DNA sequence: TGTGCCAGCAGTTTATCCGGGACAGGGTCCTATGGCTACACCTTC.

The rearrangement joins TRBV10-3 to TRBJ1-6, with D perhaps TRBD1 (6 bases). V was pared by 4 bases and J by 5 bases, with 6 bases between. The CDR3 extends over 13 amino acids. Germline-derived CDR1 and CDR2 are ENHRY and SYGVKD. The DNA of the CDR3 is TGTGCCATCAGTGGACAGGATAATTCACCCCTCCACTTT. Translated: CAISGQDNSPLHF.

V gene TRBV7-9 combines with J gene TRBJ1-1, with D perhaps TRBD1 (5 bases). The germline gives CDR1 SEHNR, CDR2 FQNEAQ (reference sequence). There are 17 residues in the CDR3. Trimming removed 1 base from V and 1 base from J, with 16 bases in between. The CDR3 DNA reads TGTGCCAGCAGCTTAGGTTTCGGGGGATTCGGGAACACTGAAGCTTTCTTT. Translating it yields CASSLGFGGFGNTEAFF.

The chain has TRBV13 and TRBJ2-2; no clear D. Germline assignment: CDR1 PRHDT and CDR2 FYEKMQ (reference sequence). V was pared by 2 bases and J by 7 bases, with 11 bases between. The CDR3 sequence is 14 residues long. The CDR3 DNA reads TGTGCCAGCAGCTTACACCAGGTCGACGGGGAGCTGTTTTTT. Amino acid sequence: CASSLHQVDGELFF.

In DNA form, the CDR3 reads TGTGCCAGCAGCCAGGAGGAGGGGGGATTGACCTACGAGCAGTACTTC. It is translated as CASSQEEGGLTYEQYF. The rearrangement joins TRBV7-6 to TRBJ2-7; possibly TRBD1 or TRBD2 for D (6 bases each). This CDR3 has 16 amino acids. Germline CDR1 is SGHVS and CDR2 is FNYEAQ. V shed 5 bases and J shed 2 bases, with 19 bases lying between them.

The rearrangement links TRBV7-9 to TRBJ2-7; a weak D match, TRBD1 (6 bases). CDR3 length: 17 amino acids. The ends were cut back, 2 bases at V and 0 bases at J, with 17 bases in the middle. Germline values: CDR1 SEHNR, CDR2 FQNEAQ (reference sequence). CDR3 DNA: TGTGCCAGCAGCTTATCTACTCCAGGGGACCCCTCCTACGAGCAGTACTTC. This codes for CASSLSTPGDPSYEQYF.

The chain's CDR3 is CASSHYLRDRGLTDTQYF. Written as DNA, the CDR3 is TGTGCCAGCAGTCATTATCTACGGGACAGGGGTCTCACAGATACGCAGTATTTT. The rearrangement uses TRBV11-2 and TRBJ2-3; 10 bases match TRBD1. With V trimmed by 6 bases and J by 2 bases, 14 bases remained unmatched. The CDR3 covers 18 residues. The germline CDR1 and CDR2 sequences are SGHAT and FQNNGV.

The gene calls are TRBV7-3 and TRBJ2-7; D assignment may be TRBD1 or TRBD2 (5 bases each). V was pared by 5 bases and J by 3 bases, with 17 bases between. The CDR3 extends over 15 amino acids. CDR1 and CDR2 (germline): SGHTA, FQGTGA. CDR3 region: CASSRQSGPGYEQYF. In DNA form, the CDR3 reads TGTGCCAGCAGCCGACAGTCGGGACCTGGCTACGAGCAGTACTTC.

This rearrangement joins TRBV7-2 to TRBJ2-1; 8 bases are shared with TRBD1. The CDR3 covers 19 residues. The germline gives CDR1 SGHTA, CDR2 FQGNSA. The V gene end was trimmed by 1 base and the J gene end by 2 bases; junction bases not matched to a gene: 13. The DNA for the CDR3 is TGTGCCAGCAGCTTAGTGAGTATTGCGGGGACAGGAGCCTACAATGAGCAGTTCTTC. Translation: CASSLVSIAGTGAYNEQFF.

The CDR3 nucleotides are TGTGCCAGCAGTGCCCGGACAGGCCGCAATAATGAAAAACTGTTTTTT. Its translation is CASSARTGRNNEKLFF. This chain uses TRBV27 with TRBJ1-4; TRBD1 aligns across 7 bases. CDR1 MNHEY and CDR2 SMNVEV come from the germline V gene (reference sequence). The CDR3 has 16 residues. Trimming took 5 bases from V and 4 from J; bases not matched to a gene: 10.

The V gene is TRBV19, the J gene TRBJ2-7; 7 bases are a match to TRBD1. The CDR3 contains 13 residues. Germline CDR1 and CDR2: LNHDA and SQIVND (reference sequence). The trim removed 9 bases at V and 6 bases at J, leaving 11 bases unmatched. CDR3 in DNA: TGTGCCAGCTCGACAGGGTTTAAGGGCGAGCAGTACTTC. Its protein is CASSTGFKGEQYF.

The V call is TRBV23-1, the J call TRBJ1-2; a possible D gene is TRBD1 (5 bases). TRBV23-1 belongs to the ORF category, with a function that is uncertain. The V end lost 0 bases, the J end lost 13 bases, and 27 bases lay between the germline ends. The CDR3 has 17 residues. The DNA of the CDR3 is TGCGCCAGCAGTCAATCAATAAAGGGACGAAGTTCCCACCGCGGCACCTTC. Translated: CASSQSIKGRSSHRGTF.

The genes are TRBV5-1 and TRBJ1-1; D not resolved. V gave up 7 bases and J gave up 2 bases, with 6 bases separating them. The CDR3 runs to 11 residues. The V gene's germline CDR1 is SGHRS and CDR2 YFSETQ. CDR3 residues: CASRGNTEAFF. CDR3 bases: TGCGCCAGCCGAGGCAACACTGAAGCTTTCTTT.

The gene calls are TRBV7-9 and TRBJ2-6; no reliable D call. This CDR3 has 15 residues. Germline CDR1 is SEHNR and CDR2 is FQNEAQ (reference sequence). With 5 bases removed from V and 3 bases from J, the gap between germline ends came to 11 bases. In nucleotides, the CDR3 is TGTGCCAGCAGCCCCTTAACGGGTGGGGCCAACGTCCTGACTTTC. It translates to CASSPLTGGANVLTF.

CDR3 nucleotides: TGTGCCAGCAGTTTAGAGGGGGCGCAGTACAATGAGCAGTTCTTC. Translating it yields CASSLEGAQYNEQFF. This sequence joins TRBV28 and TRBJ2-1, with 7 nucleotides matching TRBD1. CDR3 length: 15 residues. Germline V gene lookup returns CDR1 MDHEN and CDR2 SYDVKM. Losses at the gene ends were 2 bases for V and 4 bases for J; bases not matched to a gene: 5.

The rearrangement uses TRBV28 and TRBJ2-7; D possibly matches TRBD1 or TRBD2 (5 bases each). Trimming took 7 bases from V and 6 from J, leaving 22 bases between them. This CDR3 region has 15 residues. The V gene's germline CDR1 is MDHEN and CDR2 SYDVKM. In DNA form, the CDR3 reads TGTGCCAGCACCCGATTCGACTACCCGAGGGGCGAGCAGTACTTC. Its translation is CASTRFDYPRGEQYF. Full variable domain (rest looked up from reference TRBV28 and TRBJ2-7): DVKVTQSSRYLVKRTGEKVFLECVQDMDHENMFWYRQDPGLGLRLIYFSYDVKMKEKGDIPEGYSVSREKKERFSLILESASTNQTSMYLCASTRFDYPRGEQYFGPGTRLTVT.

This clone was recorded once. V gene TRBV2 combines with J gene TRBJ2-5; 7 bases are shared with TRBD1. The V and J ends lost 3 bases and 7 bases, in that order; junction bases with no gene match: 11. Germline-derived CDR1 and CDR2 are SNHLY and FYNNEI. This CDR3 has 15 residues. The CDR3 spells CASSEDRSPRGTQYF. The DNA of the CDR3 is TGTGCCAGCAGTGAGGACAGGTCCCCCAGGGGGACCCAGTACTTC.

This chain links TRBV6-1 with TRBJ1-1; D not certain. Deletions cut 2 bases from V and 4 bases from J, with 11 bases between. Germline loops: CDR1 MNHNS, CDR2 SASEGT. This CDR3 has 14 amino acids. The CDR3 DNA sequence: TGTGCCAGCAGTGAAAGTTCGGGGATCACTGAAGCTTTCTTT. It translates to CASSESSGITEAFF.